What follows are 14 T cell receptor beta chains derived from one specimen sequenced in a study of blood T cell repertoires in COVID-19. Assay: immunoSEQ multiplex PCR; the TCRdb copy retains only in-frame clones and omits some. Among 200,000 to 250,000 clones listed, less than 85% were seen once. The sequencing sample was made of PBMCs or T cells enriched from blood (not recorded which). These receptors were taken from a man between 60 and 75 years old who had recovered from COVID-19.

This clone was seen a handful of times. The chain recombines TRBV5-1 with TRBJ2-7, with 9 bases fitting TRBD1. With 4 bases clipped from V and 6 bases from J, the junction kept 8 bases outside the gene matches. The CDR3 extends over 14 amino acids. CDR1 and CDR2 (germline): SGHRS, YFSETQ. CDR3 in amino acids: CASSAGTGFSEQYF. The CDR3, as DNA: TGCGCCAGCAGCGCTGGGACAGGGTTTAGCGAGCAGTACTTC.

V and J are TRBV20-1 and TRBJ2-3; 9 bases line up with TRBD2. The germline gives CDR1 DFQATT, CDR2 SNEGSKA (reference sequence). V lost 3 bases and J lost 0; bases outside the gene matches: 1. The CDR3 spans 14 residues. DNA of the CDR3: TGCAGTGCTAGTAGCGGGGGAAGCACAGATACGCAGTATTTT. It yields the protein CSASSGGSTDTQYF.

This clone was detected only a few times. The chain is built from TRBV6-5 and TRBJ1-2; maybe TRBD1 (5 bases). Between the trimmed V and J ends, which lost 5 bases and 7 bases, there was a span of 17 bases. From germline, CDR1 is MNHEY and CDR2 SVGAGI. This CDR3 region has 14 residues. In nucleotides, the CDR3 is TGTGCCAGCAGTCCACAGGCGGGGCGGGGTGGCTACACCTTC. Residues: CASSPQAGRGGYTF.

The chain combines TRBV2 with TRBJ1-4; 8 nucleotides line up with TRBD1. CDR1 and CDR2 (germline): SNHLY, FYNNEI. The CDR3 is 16 amino acids. V was clipped by 6 bases and J by 2 bases; unmatched bases: 8. The chain's CDR3 is CASSMIHRGTNEKLFF. The CDR3 DNA sequence: TGTGCCAGCAGCATGATCCACAGGGGGACTAATGAAAAACTGTTTTTT.

This clone was counted only a few times. This chain connects TRBV7-9 to TRBJ1-2; D may be TRBD1 (6 bases). From germline, CDR1 is SEHNR and CDR2 FQNEAQ (reference sequence). This CDR3 has 12 residues. V lost 4 bases to trimming and J lost 7 bases, with 10 bases between them. The CDR3 protein is CASSSRGSGYTF. DNA for the CDR3: TGTGCCAGCAGCTCAAGGGGGAGTGGCTACACCTTC.

This chain joins TRBV20-1 and TRBJ2-7; D perhaps matches TRBD2 (6 bases). Per the germline V gene, CDR1 is DFQATT and CDR2 is SNEGSKA (reference sequence). V was trimmed by 3 bases and J by 4 bases, leaving 7 bases between them. This CDR3 region has 11 residues. In DNA, the CDR3 is TGCAGTGCTAGGGAGGGTTACGAGCAGTACTTC. Amino acid sequence: CSAREGYEQYF.

This chain connects TRBV7-2 to TRBJ1-2; a weak D match, TRBD1 (6 bases). Trimming removed 5 bases from V and 3 bases from J, with 19 bases in between. The germline V gene encodes CDR1 SGHTA and CDR2 FQGNSA. The CDR3 runs 16 residues. CDR3 region: CASSDHNRAGDYGYTF. DNA of the CDR3: TGTGCCAGCAGCGACCATAACAGGGCGGGGGACTATGGCTACACCTTC.

The chain combines TRBV7-9 with TRBJ1-1; D is perhaps TRBD1 (5 bases). CDR3 length: 15 amino acids. Germline V lookup: CDR1 SEHNR, CDR2 FQNEAQ (reference sequence). Trimming shortened V by 0 bases and J by 5 bases, and 13 bases separated the two germline ends. The CDR3 DNA reads as TGTGCCAGCAGCTTAGCTGGGCAGGGCAAAACTGAAGCTTTCTTT. This encodes CASSLAGQGKTEAFF. The full variable domain, completed using reference TRBV7-9 and TRBJ1-1, is DTGVSQNPRHKITKRGQNVTFRCDPISEHNRLYWYRQTLGQGPEFLTYFQNEAQLEKSRLLSDRFSAERPKGSFSTLEIQRTEQGDSAMYLCASSLAGQGKTEAFFGQGTRLTVV.

On this clone itself: The sample holds other DNA sequences that translate to the same CDR3. The gene calls are TRBV29-1 and TRBJ2-3, with 7 bases lining up with TRBD1. The CDR3 extends over 12 amino acids. After removal of 7 bases from V and 1 base from J, the junction contained 2 bases not matched to a gene. Germline CDR1 is SQVTM and CDR2 is ANQGSEA. CDR3 loop: CSAGQGTDTQYF. The CDR3 bases are TGCAGCGCCGGACAGGGCACAGATACGCAGTATTTT.

This chain uses TRBV7-8 with TRBJ2-2; D is possibly TRBD2 (6 bases). CDR3 length equals 15 residues. The germline V gene encodes CDR1 SGHVS and CDR2 FQNEAQ. Trimming took off 1 base at V and 2 bases at J, with 8 bases between the two ends. The DNA of the CDR3 is TGTGCCAGCAGCTTAGATGGACTAAACACCGGGGAGCTGTTTTTT. Protein: CASSLDGLNTGELFF.

This rearrangement joins TRBV5-4 to TRBJ2-3; 8 bases match TRBD2. The V gene's germline CDR1 is SGHNT and CDR2 YYREEE (reference sequence). CDR3 size: 15 residues. V lost 4 bases and J lost 2; bases outside the gene matches: 6. The CDR3 loop is CASSPFSGDTDTQYF. For the CDR3, the DNA is TGTGCCAGCAGCCCATTTAGCGGGGACACAGATACGCAGTATTTT. Together with reference TRBV5-4 and TRBJ2-3, the CDR3 gives the full variable domain: ETGVTQSPTHLIKTRGQQVTLRCSSQSGHNTVSWYQQALGQGPQFIFQYYREEENGRGNFPPRFSGLQFPNYSSELNVNALELDDSALYLCASSPFSGDTDTQYFGPGTRLTVL.

This rearrangement joins TRBV5-1 to TRBJ2-5; 14 positions agree with TRBD2. In germline, CDR1 is SGHRS, CDR2 YFSETQ. This CDR3 has 19 amino acids. V lost 2 bases to trimming and J lost 4 bases; unmatched junction nucleotides: 13. CDR3 sequence: CASSFPSWGLAGAGETQYF. CDR3 bases: TGCGCCAGCAGCTTTCCATCTTGGGGACTAGCGGGGGCCGGAGAGACCCAGTACTTC.

CDR3 sequence: CASSQVGNSGNTIYF. The CDR3 DNA reads TGTGCCAGCAGCCAAGTGGGCAACTCTGGAAACACCATATATTTT. The J gene is TRBJ1-3, the V gene TRBV3-1 (or the pseudogene TRBV3-2); D unresolved. Germline V CDR1 and CDR2: LGHDT, YNNKEL (reference sequence). Trimming shortened V by 1 base and J by 0 bases, and 7 bases separated the two germline ends. The CDR3 spans 15 residues.

This chain uses TRBV5-4 with TRBJ2-5; TRBD1 matches 8 bases. The germline V gene encodes CDR1 SGHNT and CDR2 YYREEE (reference sequence). This CDR3 is 15 amino acids long. Trimming took 3 bases from V and 5 from J; bases not matched to a gene: 9. For the CDR3, the DNA is TGTGCCAGCAGCTCCAATACACAGGGGGTTGAGACCCAGTACTTC. It translates to CASSSNTQGVETQYF.